One and the same sample provided the 17 T cell receptor beta chains below, sequenced in a study of CD8 T cells in Susac syndrome. An amount of RNA that ranged from 0.5 to 1 ug was reverse transcribed with random hexamers. MiXCR was run by TCRdb on the immunoSEQ multiplex PCR reads, yielding one entry per CDR3 protein. The profile covers around 140,000 distinct CDR3 sequences, with 75% to 90% appearing a single time and roughly 0.5% taken by the ten largest. Sequencing was performed on CD8+ T cells from PBMCs. Source of these receptors: a human donor with multiple sclerosis.

V and J are TRBV19 and TRBJ2-3, with TRBD2 identical over 8 bases. Germline V gives CDR1 LNHDA, CDR2 SQIVND (reference sequence). CDR3 length equals 16 residues. The J segment lost 1 base and the V segment lost 1 base, leaving 4 bases of the junction unmatched. This CDR3 reads CASSIGWRGGTDTQYF. CDR3 nucleotide sequence: TGTGCCAGTAGTATAGGATGGCGGGGGGGCACAGATACGCAGTATTTT.

V is TRBV7-9 and J is TRBJ1-1, with D maybe TRBD1 (6 bases). The CDR3 runs 17 residues. Germline lookup yields CDR1 SEHNR and CDR2 FQNEAQ (reference sequence). Trimming removed 6 bases at V and 1 base at J, with 21 bases between. CDR3 protein: CASSSVTGGLTNTEAFF. In nucleotides, the CDR3 is TGTGCCAGCAGTTCGGTGACCGGGGGCCTAACGAACACTGAAGCTTTCTTT. Full variable domain (missing parts from reference TRBV7-9 and TRBJ1-1): DTGVSQNPRHKITKRGQNVTFRCDPISEHNRLYWYRQTLGQGPEFLTYFQNEAQLEKSRLLSDRFSAERPKGSFSTLEIQRTEQGDSAMYLCASSSVTGGLTNTEAFFGQGTRLTVV.

The V gene is TRBV4-1, the J gene TRBJ2-3; no reliable D call. The CDR3 is 15 amino acids. Deletions cut 2 bases from V and 6 bases from J, with 15 bases between. The germline CDR1 and CDR2 sequences are MGHRA and YSYEKL. In nucleotides, the CDR3 is TGCGCCAGCAGCCAACAAACCACGTCCCGGGATACGCAGTATTTT. Translation gives CASSQQTTSRDTQYF.

The CDR3 protein is CASSQDRTNTEAFF. The CDR3 DNA reads as TGTGCCAGCAGCCAGGACAGAACGAACACTGAAGCTTTCTTT. The gene calls are TRBV3-1 and TRBJ1-1, with TRBD1 as a possible D gene (6 bases). V was cut by 3 bases and J by 1 base, with 9 bases left in between. Germline lookup yields CDR1 LGHDT and CDR2 YNNKEL (reference sequence). This CDR3 is built from 14 residues.

This clonotype was observed once. V usage is TRBV28 and J usage is TRBJ1-3, with 7 bases identical to TRBD1. With 5 bases clipped from V and 0 bases from J, the junction kept 1 base outside the gene matches. Germline V gene sequence: CDR1 MDHEN, CDR2 SYDVKM. This CDR3 contains 14 residues. The CDR3 loop reads CASSPGGSGNTIYF. The CDR3 bases are TGTGCCAGCAGTCCAGGGGGCTCTGGAAACACCATATATTTT. The full variable domain, rest sourced from reference TRBV28 and TRBJ1-3, is DVKVTQSSRYLVKRTGEKVFLECVQDMDHENMFWYRQDPGLGLRLIYFSYDVKMKEKGDIPEGYSVSREKKERFSLILESASTNQTSMYLCASSPGGSGNTIYFGEGSWLTVV.

CDR3 region: CATGDRGLFTGELFF. The DNA for the CDR3 is TGCGCCACTGGAGACAGGGGGCTTTTCACCGGGGAGCTGTTTTTT. This sequence joins TRBV4-3 and TRBJ2-2; 10 positions match TRBD1. CDR3 length: 15 residues. Germline V gene sequence: CDR1 LGHNA, CDR2 YSLEER. The V gene end was trimmed by 10 bases and the J gene end by 4 bases; junction bases not matched to a gene: 9.

This clonotype was recorded once. The V call is TRBV6-5, the J call TRBJ2-2, with 7 bases lining up with TRBD2. The germline CDR1 and CDR2 sequences are MNHEY and SVGAGI. The CDR3 runs to 15 residues. V gave up 7 bases and J gave up 1 base; unmatched junction bases: 6. The CDR3 region is CASTLAGENTGELFF. CDR3 DNA sequence: TGTGCCAGCACCTTGGCGGGGGAGAACACCGGGGAGCTGTTTTTT.

The table lists this clonotype with a count of one. This chain connects TRBV28 to TRBJ1-4, with no clear D. The ends were cut back, 6 bases at V and 8 bases at J, with 22 bases in the middle. Germline CDR1 MDHEN, CDR2 SYDVKM. The CDR3 spans 16 residues. In nucleotides, the CDR3 is TGTGCCAGCAGATCAGGACGGACTCGAGTCAGGGAAAAACTGTTTTTT. It specifies CASRSGRTRVREKLFF.

The rearrangement uses TRBV9 and TRBJ2-1, with D possibly being TRBD1 or TRBD2 (5 bases each). Germline loops: CDR1 SGDLS, CDR2 YYNGEE. V lost 0 bases, J lost 4 bases, and 14 bases lay in between. CDR3 length: 16 amino acids. The CDR3 sequence: CASSVVGVGSYNEQFF. CDR3 nucleotides: TGTGCCAGCAGCGTAGTGGGGGTCGGGTCTTACAATGAGCAGTTCTTC.

V gene TRBV13 combines with J gene TRBJ2-2, with TRBD2 identical over 13 bases. Germline values: CDR1 PRHDT, CDR2 FYEKMQ (reference sequence). V dropped 3 bases and J dropped 13; count of bases not matched to a gene: 8. The CDR3 sequence is 15 residues long. CDR3 loop: CASSFDGLAGAGLFF. The CDR3 nucleotides read TGTGCCAGCAGCTTCGACGGACTAGCGGGAGCGGGGCTGTTTTTT.

This chain connects TRBV28 to TRBJ2-7; 7 bases are shared with TRBD1. The CDR3 totals 13 residues. V trimming: 8 bases; J trimming: 5 bases; junction bases outside the gene matches: 9. Germline V gene data show CDR1 as MDHEN and CDR2 as SYDVKM. CDR3: CASHSTGFDEQYF. CDR3 nucleotides: TGTGCCAGCCATTCGACAGGGTTTGACGAGCAGTACTTC.

CDR3 bases: TGTGCCAGCAGCTTAGAATCCGGGGAGCTGTTTTTT. Protein product: CASSLESGELFF. The chain recombines TRBV11-2 with TRBJ2-2; no definite D call. Germline V gene sequence: CDR1 SGHAT, CDR2 FQNNGV. V was pared by 0 bases and J by 6 bases, with 2 bases between. There are 12 residues in the CDR3. The full variable domain, completed using reference TRBV11-2 and TRBJ2-2, is EAGVAQSPRYKIIEKRQSVAFWCNPISGHATLYWYQQILGQGPKLLIQFQNNGVVDDSQLPKDRFSAERLKGVDSTLKIQPAKLEDSAVYLCASSLESGELFFGEGSRLTVL.

This chain joins TRBV9 and TRBJ1-2; 7 bases are shared with TRBD1. Germline V gives CDR1 SGDLS, CDR2 YYNGEE. The CDR3 has 15 residues. Trimming cost V 2 bases and J 4 bases; bases outside gene matches: 8. CDR3 bases: TGTGCCAGCAGCGTTATGACAGGGCCCGGCTATGGCTACACCTTC. Translation: CASSVMTGPGYGYTF.

The rearrangement uses TRBV2 and TRBJ2-4, with a possible D match to TRBD1 (5 bases). This CDR3 contains 16 residues. Trimming left V 3 bases short and J 0 bases short, with 12 bases between. The V gene's germline CDR1 is SNHLY and CDR2 FYNNEI. CDR3 amino acids: CASSDRGWIAKNIQYF. The CDR3 DNA reads TGTGCCAGCAGTGATAGGGGCTGGATAGCCAAAAACATTCAGTACTTC.

The V gene is TRBV20-1, the J gene TRBJ1-4; D gene uncertain. CDR3 length: 17 amino acids. Germline V gives CDR1 DFQATT, CDR2 SNEGSKA (reference sequence). V lost 7 bases and J 8 bases, leaving 29 bases between the germline ends. The CDR3 loop is CSGRSVFEGHNQEKLFF. The CDR3 DNA sequence: TGCAGTGGCCGTTCTGTCTTTGAGGGCCATAATCAGGAAAAACTGTTTTTT.

The chain carries TRBV5-1 and TRBJ2-5; unclear D gene. There are 15 residues in the CDR3. Trimming stripped 4 bases from V and 0 bases from J, with 13 bases between. Germline V lookup: CDR1 SGHRS, CDR2 YFSETQ. CDR3 nucleotides: TGCGCCAGCAGCCCTACCCCAAGGTACCAAGAGACCCAGTACTTC. This translates into CASSPTPRYQETQYF.

This chain connects TRBV27 to TRBJ1-3; the D gene is possibly TRBD1 (6 bases). Germline lookup yields CDR1 MNHEY and CDR2 SMNVEV (reference sequence). This CDR3 has 15 amino acids. V was cut by 5 bases and J by 8 bases, with 19 bases left in between. Here the CDR3 reads CASSPSWDIADTIYF. The CDR3 DNA is TGTGCCAGCAGTCCATCCTGGGACATCGCCGACACCATATATTTT.